This passage covers 13 T cell receptor beta chains from one sample sequenced in a study of cytomegalovirus exposure and HLA in healthy donors. Primers for the PCR totalled 60 Vbeta and 13 Jbeta. Using immunoSEQ multiplex PCR, the repertoire was profiled, and TCRdb retains in-frame clones only, with some absent. This sample has 130,000 or so clones, with more than 75% found just once. Sequenced input: PBMCs. The receptors come from a male donor in good health and CMV-seronegative.

V usage is TRBV19 and J usage is TRBJ1-2; D may be TRBD1 (6 bases). CDR3 length: 15 amino acids. Germline CDR1 reads LNHDA; CDR2 reads SQIVND (reference sequence). The V and J ends lost 1 base and 4 bases respectively, with 13 bases between them. Here the CDR3 reads CASSIVRTEPYGYTF. CDR3 bases: TGTGCCAGTAGTATAGTAAGGACAGAACCCTATGGCTACACCTTC.

V is TRBV7-2 and J is TRBJ2-5; possible D gene TRBD2, 6 bases. Trimming left V 5 bases short and J 4 bases short, with 17 bases between. The CDR3 has 15 residues. Germline CDR1 is SGHTA and CDR2 is FQGNSA. CDR3 nucleotide sequence: TGTGCCAGCAGCCCGCCTGGGGACGGGAGAGAGACCCAGTACTTC. The encoded protein is CASSPPGDGRETQYF.

Notes on this clone: Other DNA sequences in the sample encode the same CDR3. This sequence joins TRBV9 and TRBJ2-1; 7 bases agree with TRBD1. J was trimmed by 4 bases and V by 0 bases; bases with no gene match: 10. CDR3 size: 17 residues. In germline, CDR1 is SGDLS, CDR2 YYNGEE. The CDR3 loop reads CASSVGTSGGPYNEQFF. CDR3 DNA sequence: TGTGCCAGCAGCGTAGGGACCTCAGGGGGACCGTACAATGAGCAGTTCTTC.

CDR3 loop: CASSQDRNAPNNQPQHF. Here the CDR3 DNA reads TGCGCCAGCAGCCAAGATAGAAACGCGCCAAACAATCAGCCCCAGCATTTT. This chain joins TRBV4-1 and TRBJ1-5; D remains unclear. Looked up from germline, CDR1 is MGHRA and CDR2 is YSYEKL. The CDR3 sequence is 17 residues long. V dropped 0 bases and J dropped 3 bases, with 15 bases sitting between them.

V usage is TRBV5-1 and J usage is TRBJ2-5; possibly TRBD1 for D (5 bases). V lost 2 bases and J lost 5, with 10 bases in between. This CDR3 is 13 amino acids long. Germline CDR1 SGHRS, CDR2 YFSETQ. CDR3 region: CASSFYRGETQYF. CDR3 nucleotides: TGCGCCAGCAGCTTCTATAGGGGCGAGACCCAGTACTTC.

The chain couples TRBV19 to TRBJ1-2; D is possibly TRBD1 (6 bases). The CDR3 sequence is 13 residues long. Germline V gives CDR1 LNHDA, CDR2 SQIVND (reference sequence). Trimming shortened V by 6 bases and J by 6 bases, and 14 bases separated the two germline ends. CDR3 DNA sequence: TGTGCCAGTAGGGAGCAGGGGAAGGATGGCTACACCTTC. Translating gives CASREQGKDGYTF.

This clone was recorded once. This chain connects TRBV7-6 to TRBJ2-5, with 8 bases lining up with TRBD2. Germline V gene data show CDR1 as SGHVS and CDR2 as FNYEAQ. Germline trimming cut 5 bases from V and 1 base from J; bases unmatched to any gene: 9. This CDR3 has 16 amino acids. The CDR3 here is CASSTTWRGAQETQYF. DNA for the CDR3: TGTGCCAGCAGCACCACCTGGCGGGGGGCCCAAGAGACCCAGTACTTC.

The chain combines TRBV30 with TRBJ2-7, with 9 bases identical to TRBD1. V shed 3 bases, J shed 5 bases, and the junction held 5 bases outside the gene matches. The CDR3 consists of 13 residues. Germline assignment: CDR1 GTSNPN and CDR2 SVGIG (reference sequence). The CDR3 protein is CAWRGTGTNEQYF. Here the CDR3 DNA reads TGTGCCTGGAGAGGGACAGGGACCAACGAGCAGTACTTC.

This clone was seen a single time. The chain links TRBV18 to TRBJ1-1; D unclear. The V and J ends lost 3 bases and 1 base respectively, with 12 bases between them. This CDR3 has 15 residues. Looked up from germline, CDR1 is KGHSH and CDR2 is LQKENI. Here the CDR3 reads CASSPQTRGNTEAFF. The DNA of the CDR3 is TGTGCCAGCTCACCGCAAACCCGCGGGAACACTGAAGCTTTCTTT. The complete variable domain, with remaining parts taken from reference TRBV18 and TRBJ1-1, reads NAGVMQNPRHLVRRRGQEARLRCSPMKGHSHVYWYRQLPEEGLKFMVYLQKENIIDESGMPKERFSAEFPKEGPSILRIQQVVRGDSAAYFCASSPQTRGNTEAFFGQGTRLTVV.

This clone has just a few counts. V gene TRBV6-4 combines with J gene TRBJ1-2; the D gene is possibly TRBD1 (6 bases). This CDR3 has 11 amino acids. V lost 4 bases and J 7 bases, leaving 7 bases between the germline ends. Germline loops: CDR1 MRHNA, CDR2 SNTAGT. CDR3 sequence reads: CASSGGGGYTF. Written as DNA, the CDR3 is TGTGCCAGCAGTGGAGGGGGTGGCTACACCTTC.

The genes are TRBV9 and TRBJ2-7; 9 nucleotides line up with TRBD2. Germline V CDR1 and CDR2: SGDLS, YYNGEE. The CDR3 has 15 residues. With V trimmed by 0 bases and J by 6 bases, 7 bases remained unmatched. In DNA form, the CDR3 reads TGTGCCAGCAGCGTAGGCGGGGGGGCTGGAGGCGAGCAGTACTTC. Its translation is CASSVGGGAGGEQYF.

The table lists this clone with a count of one. This chain connects TRBV29-1 to TRBJ2-2, with TRBD1 identical over 8 bases. The CDR3 consists of 14 residues. Losses at the gene ends were 8 bases for V and 6 bases for J; bases not matched to a gene: 11. The germline V gene has CDR1 SQVTM and CDR2 ANQGSEA. CDR3 bases: TGCAGCCACACCGACAGGGGCGCAGCCGGGGAGCTGTTTTTT. Translated, it gives CSHTDRGAAGELFF.

The rearrangement uses TRBV30 and TRBJ1-6, with 10 bases lining up with TRBD1. The CDR3 consists of 19 residues. Unmatched junction bases numbered 11, after V lost 0 bases and J lost 3 bases. The germline CDR1 and CDR2 sequences are GTSNPN and SVGIG (reference sequence). DNA for the CDR3: TGTGCCTGGAGTGTACGTCCCGGGACAGGGGCAGGCTATAATTCACCCCTCCACTTT. Its protein is CAWSVRPGTGAGYNSPLHF.